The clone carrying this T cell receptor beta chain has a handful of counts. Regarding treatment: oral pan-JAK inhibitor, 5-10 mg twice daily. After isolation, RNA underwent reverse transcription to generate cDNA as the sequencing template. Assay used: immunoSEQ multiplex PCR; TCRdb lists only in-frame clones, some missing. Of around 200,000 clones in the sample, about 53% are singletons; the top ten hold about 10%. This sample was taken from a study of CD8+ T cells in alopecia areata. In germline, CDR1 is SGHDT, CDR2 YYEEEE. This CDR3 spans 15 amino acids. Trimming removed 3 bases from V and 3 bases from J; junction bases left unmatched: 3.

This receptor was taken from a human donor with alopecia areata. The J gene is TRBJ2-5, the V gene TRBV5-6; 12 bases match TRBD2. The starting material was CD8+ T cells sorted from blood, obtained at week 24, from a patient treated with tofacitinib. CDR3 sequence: CASSSWTSGEETQYF. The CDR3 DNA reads TGTGCCAGCAGCTCCTGGACTAGCGGGGAAGAGACCCAGTACTTC.